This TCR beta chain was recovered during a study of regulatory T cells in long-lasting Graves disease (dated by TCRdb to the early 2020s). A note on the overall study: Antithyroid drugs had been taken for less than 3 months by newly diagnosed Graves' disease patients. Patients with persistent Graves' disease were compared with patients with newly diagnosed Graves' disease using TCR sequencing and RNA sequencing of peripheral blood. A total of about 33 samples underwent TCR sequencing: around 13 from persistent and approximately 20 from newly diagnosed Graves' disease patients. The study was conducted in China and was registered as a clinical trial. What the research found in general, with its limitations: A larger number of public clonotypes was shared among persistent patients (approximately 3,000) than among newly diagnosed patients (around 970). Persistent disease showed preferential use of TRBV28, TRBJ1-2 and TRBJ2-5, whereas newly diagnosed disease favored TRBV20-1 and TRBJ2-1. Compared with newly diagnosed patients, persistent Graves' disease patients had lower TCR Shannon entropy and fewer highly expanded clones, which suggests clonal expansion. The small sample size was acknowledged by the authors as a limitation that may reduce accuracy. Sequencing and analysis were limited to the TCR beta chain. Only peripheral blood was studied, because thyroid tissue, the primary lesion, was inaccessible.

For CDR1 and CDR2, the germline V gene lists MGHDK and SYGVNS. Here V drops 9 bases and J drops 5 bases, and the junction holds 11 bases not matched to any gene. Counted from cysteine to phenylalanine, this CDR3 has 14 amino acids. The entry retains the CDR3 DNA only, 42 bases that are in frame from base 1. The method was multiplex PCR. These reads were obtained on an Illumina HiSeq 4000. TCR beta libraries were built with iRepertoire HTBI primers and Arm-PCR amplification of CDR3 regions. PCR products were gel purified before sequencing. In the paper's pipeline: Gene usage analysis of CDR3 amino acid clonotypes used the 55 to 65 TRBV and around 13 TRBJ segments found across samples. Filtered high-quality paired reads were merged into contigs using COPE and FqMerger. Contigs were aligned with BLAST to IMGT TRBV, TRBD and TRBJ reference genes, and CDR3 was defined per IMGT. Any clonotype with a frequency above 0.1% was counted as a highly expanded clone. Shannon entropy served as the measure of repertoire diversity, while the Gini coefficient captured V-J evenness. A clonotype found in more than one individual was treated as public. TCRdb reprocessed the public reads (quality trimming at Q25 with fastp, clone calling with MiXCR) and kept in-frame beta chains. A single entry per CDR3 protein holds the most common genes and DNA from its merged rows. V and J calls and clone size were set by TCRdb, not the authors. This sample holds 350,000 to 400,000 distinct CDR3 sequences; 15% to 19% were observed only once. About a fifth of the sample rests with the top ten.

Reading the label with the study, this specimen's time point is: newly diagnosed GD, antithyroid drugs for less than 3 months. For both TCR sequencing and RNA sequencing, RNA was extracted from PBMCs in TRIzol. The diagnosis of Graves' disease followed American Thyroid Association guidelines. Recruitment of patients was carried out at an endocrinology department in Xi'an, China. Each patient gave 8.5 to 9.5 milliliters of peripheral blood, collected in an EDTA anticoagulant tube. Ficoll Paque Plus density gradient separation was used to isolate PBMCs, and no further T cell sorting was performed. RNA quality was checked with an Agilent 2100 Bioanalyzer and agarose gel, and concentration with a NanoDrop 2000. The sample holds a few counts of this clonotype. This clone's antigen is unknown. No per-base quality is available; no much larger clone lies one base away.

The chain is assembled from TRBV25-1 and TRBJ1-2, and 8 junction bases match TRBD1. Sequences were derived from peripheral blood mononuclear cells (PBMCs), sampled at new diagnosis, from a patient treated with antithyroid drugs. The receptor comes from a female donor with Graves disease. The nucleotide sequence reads TGTGCCAGTGAAGACCCAGGGGGCCCGTATGGCTACACCTTC. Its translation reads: CASEDPGGPYGYTF.